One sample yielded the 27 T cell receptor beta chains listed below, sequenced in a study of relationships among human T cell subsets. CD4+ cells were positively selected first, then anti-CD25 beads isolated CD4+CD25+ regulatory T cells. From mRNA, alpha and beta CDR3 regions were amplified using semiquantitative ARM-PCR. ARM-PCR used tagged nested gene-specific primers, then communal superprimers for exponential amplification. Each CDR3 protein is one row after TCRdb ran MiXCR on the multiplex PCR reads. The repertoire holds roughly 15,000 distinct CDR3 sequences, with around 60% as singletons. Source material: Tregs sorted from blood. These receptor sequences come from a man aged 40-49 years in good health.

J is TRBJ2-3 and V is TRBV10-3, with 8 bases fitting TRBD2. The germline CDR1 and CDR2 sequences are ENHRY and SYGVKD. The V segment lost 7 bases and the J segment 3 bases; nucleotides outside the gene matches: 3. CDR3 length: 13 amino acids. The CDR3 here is CAIMAGGTDTQYF. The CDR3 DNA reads TGTGCCATCATGGCGGGAGGTACAGATACGCAGTATTTT.

As DNA, the CDR3 is TGCGCCAGCAGCTTGGCGGGAAGCTCCTACAATGAGCAGTTCTTC. Protein: CASSLAGSSYNEQFF. The V call is TRBV5-1, the J call TRBJ2-1, with D perhaps matching TRBD2 (5 bases). Trimming removed 0 bases at V and 0 bases at J, with 7 bases between. Germline V CDR1 and CDR2: SGHRS, YFSETQ. CDR3 length equals 15 residues.

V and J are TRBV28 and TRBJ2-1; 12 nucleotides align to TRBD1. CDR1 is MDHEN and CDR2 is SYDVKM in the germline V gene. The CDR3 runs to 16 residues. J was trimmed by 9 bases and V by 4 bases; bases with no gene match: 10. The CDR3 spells CASSSGQGAGMVEQFF. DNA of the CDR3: TGTGCCAGCAGTTCGGGACAGGGGGCGGGGATGGTTGAGCAGTTCTTC.

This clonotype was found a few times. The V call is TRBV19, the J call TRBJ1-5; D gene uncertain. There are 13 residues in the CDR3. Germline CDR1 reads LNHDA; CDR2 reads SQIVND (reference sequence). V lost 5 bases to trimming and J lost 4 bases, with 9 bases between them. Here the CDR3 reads CASSQYGNQPQHF. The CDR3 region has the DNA TGTGCCAGTAGTCAATACGGGAATCAGCCCCAGCATTTT.

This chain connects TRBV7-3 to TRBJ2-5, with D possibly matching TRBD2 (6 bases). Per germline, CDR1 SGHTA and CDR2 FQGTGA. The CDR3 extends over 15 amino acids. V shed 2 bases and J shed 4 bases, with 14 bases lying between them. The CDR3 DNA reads TGTGCCAGCAGCTTATCGCGGGGCCCGGGAGAGACCCAGTACTTC. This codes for CASSLSRGPGETQYF.

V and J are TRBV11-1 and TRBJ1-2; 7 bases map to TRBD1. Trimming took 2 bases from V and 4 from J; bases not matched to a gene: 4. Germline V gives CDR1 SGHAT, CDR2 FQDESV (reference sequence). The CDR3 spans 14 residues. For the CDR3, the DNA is TGTGCCAGCAGCTTAAGTAGGACAGGCTATGGCTACACCTTC. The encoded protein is CASSLSRTGYGYTF.

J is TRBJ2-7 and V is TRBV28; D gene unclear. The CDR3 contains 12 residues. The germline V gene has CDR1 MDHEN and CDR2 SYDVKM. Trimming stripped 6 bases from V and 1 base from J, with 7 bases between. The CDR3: CASRSRSYEQYF. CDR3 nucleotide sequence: TGTGCCAGCAGGTCCAGGTCCTACGAGCAGTACTTC.

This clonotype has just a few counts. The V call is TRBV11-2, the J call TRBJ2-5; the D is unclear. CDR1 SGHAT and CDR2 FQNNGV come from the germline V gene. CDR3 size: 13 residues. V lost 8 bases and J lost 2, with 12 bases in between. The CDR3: CASSGRAQETQYF. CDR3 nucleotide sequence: TGTGCCAGCTCCGGTAGGGCGCAAGAGACCCAGTACTTC. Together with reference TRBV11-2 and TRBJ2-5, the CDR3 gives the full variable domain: EAGVAQSPRYKIIEKRQSVAFWCNPISGHATLYWYQQILGQGPKLLIQFQNNGVVDDSQLPKDRFSAERLKGVDSTLKIQPAKLEDSAVYLCASSGRAQETQYFGPGTRLLVL.

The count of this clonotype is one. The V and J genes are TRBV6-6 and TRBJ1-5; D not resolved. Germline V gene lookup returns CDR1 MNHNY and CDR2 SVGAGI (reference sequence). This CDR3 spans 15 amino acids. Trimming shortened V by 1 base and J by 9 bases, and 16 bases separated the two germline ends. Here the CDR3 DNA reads TGTGCCAGCAGTTACTATCCAGCCTCCGGAGGGCCCCAGCATTTT. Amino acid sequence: CASSYYPASGGPQHF.

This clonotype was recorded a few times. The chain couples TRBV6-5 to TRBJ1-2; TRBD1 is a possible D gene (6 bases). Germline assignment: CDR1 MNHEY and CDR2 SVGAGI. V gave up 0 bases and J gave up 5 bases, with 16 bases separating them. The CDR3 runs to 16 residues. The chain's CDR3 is CASSYSWSRGVYGYTF. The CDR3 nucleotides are TGTGCCAGCAGTTACTCGTGGTCCAGGGGTGTATATGGCTACACCTTC.

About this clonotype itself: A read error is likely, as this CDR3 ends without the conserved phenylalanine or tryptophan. CDR3 nucleotide sequence: TGTGCCAGCAGTTACAGCGCAAATCAGCCCCAGCATCTT. It encodes CASSYSANQPQHL. The chain carries TRBV6-6 and TRBJ1-5; unclear D gene. The CDR3 is made up of 13 amino acids. The V end lost 2 bases, the J end lost 4 bases, and 6 bases lay between the germline ends. Germline loops: CDR1 MNHNY, CDR2 SVGAGI (reference sequence).

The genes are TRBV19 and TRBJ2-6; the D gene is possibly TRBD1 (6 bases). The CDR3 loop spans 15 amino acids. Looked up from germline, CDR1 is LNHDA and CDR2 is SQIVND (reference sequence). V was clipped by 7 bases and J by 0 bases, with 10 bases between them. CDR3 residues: CASNSGDSGANVLTF. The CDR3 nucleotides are TGTGCCAGTAATTCAGGGGACTCTGGGGCCAACGTCCTGACTTTC. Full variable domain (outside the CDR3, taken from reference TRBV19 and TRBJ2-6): DGGITQSPKYLFRKEGQNVTLSCEQNLNHDAMYWYRQDPGQGLRLIYYSQIVNDFQKGDIAEGYSVSREKKESFPLTVTSAQKNPTAFYLCASNSGDSGANVLTFGAGSRLTVL.

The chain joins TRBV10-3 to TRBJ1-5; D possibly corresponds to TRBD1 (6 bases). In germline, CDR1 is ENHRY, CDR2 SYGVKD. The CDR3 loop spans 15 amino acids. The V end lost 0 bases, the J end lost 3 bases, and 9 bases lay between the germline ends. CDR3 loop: CAISESGGFNQPQHF. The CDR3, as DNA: TGTGCCATCAGTGAGTCAGGGGGGTTCAATCAGCCCCAGCATTTT.

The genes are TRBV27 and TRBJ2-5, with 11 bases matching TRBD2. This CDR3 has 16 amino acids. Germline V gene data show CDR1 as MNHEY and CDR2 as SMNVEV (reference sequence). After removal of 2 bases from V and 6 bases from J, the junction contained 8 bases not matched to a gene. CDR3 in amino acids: CASSLLAGGSSQTQYF. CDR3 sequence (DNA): TGTGCCAGCAGTTTACTAGCGGGGGGCTCCTCCCAGACCCAGTACTTC.

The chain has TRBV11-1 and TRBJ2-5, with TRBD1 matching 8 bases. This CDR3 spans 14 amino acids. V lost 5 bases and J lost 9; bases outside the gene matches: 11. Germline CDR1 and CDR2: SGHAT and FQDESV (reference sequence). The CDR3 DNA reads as TGTGCCAGCAGCACCGGGACAGGCCCCACGGCCCAGTACTTC. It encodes CASSTGTGPTAQYF.

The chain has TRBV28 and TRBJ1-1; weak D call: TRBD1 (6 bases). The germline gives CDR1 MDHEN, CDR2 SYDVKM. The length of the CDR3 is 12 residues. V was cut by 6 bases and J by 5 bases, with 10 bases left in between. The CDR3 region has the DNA TGTGCCAGCAGAACAGGGAAGACTGAAGCTTTCTTT. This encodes CASRTGKTEAFF.

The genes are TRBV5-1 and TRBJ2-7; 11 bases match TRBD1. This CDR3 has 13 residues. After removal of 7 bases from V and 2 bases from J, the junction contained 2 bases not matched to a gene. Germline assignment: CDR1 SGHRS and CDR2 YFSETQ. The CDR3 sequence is CASVGQGAYEQYF. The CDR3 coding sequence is TGCGCCAGCGTGGGACAGGGGGCCTACGAGCAGTACTTC.

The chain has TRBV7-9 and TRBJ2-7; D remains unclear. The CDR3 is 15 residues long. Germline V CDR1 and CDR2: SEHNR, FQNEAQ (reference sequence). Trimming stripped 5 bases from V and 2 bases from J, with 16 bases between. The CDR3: CASSHRADKTYEQYF. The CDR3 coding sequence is TGTGCCAGCAGCCACCGCGCTGACAAAACCTACGAGCAGTACTTC.

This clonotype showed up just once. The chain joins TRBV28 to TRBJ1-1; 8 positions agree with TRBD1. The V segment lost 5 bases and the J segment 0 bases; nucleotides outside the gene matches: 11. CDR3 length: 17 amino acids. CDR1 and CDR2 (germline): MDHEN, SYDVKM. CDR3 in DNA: TGTGCCAGCAGTCCCTCGAGACAGGGGAAAATGAACACTGAAGCTTTCTTT. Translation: CASSPSRQGKMNTEAFF.

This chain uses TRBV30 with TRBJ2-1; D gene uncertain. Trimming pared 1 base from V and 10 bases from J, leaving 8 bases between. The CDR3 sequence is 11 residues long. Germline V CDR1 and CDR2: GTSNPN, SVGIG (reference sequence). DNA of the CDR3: TGTGCCTGGAGTGCGACGCGCGAGCAGTTCTTC. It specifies CAWSATREQFF.

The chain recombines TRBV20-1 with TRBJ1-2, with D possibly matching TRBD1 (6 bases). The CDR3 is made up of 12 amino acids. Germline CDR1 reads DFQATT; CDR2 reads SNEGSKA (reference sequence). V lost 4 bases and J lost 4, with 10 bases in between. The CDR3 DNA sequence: TGCAGTGCTACGCAGGGGATCTATGGCTACACCTTC. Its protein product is CSATQGIYGYTF.

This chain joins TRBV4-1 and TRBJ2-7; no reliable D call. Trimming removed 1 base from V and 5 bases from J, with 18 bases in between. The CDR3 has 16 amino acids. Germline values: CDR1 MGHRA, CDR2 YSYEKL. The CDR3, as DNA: TGCGCCAGCAGCCAAGTCCGTCCGGGTACAAGTAACGAGCAGTACTTC. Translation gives CASSQVRPGTSNEQYF.

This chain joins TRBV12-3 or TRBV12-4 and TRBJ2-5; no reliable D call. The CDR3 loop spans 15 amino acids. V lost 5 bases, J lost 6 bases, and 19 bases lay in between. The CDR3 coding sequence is TGTGCCAGCAGTGATTTCCTTGGACGGAGCCAGACCCAGTACTTC. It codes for CASSDFLGRSQTQYF.

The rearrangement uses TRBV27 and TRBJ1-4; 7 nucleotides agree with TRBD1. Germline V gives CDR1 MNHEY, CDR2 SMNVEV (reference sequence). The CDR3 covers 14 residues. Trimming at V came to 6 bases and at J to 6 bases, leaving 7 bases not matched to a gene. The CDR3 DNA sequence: TGTGCCAGCAGCCGAAAGACAGGGTATGAAAAACTGTTTTTT. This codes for CASSRKTGYEKLFF.

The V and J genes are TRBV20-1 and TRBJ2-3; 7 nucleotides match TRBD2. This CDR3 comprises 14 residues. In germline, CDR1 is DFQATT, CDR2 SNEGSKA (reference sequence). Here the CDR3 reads CATSGEGYTDTQYF. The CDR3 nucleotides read TGCGCTACAAGCGGGGAGGGATACACAGATACGCAGTATTTT.

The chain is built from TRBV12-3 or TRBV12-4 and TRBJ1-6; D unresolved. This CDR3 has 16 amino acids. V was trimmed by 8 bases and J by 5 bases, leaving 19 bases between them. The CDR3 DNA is TGTGCCAGCGGTCTGATCTCGGCAGGAAATAATTCACCCCTCCACTTT. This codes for CASGLISAGNNSPLHF.

CDR3 region: CSALQADQYF. The CDR3 nucleotides read TGCAGTGCGCTTCAGGCCGACCAGTACTTC. The chain combines TRBV20-1 with TRBJ2-5, with D uncertain. Between the trimmed V and J ends, which lost 6 bases and 10 bases, there was a span of 12 bases. This CDR3 is built from 10 residues. The germline V gene encodes CDR1 DFQATT and CDR2 SNEGSKA (reference sequence).